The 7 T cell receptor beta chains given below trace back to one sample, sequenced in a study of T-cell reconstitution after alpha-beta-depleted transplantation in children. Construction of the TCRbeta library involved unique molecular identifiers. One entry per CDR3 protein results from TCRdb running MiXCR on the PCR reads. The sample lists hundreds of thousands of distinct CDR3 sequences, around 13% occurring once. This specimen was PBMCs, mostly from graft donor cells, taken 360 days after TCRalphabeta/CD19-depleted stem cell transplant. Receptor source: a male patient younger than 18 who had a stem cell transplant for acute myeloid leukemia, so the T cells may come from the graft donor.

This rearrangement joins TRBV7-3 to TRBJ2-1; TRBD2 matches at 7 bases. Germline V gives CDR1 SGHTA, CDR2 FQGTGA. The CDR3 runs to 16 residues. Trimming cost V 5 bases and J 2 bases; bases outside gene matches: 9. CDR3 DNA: TGTGCCAGCAGCCCGAAGGGGAGGGGAGCCTACAATGAGCAGTTCTTC. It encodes CASSPKGRGAYNEQFF.

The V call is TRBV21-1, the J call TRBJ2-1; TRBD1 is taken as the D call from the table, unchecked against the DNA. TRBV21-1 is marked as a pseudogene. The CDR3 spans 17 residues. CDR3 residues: CASSKPTGTPSYNEQFF. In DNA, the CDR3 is TGTGCCAGCAGCAAACCAACCGGGACGCCCTCCTACAATGAGCAGTTCTTC.

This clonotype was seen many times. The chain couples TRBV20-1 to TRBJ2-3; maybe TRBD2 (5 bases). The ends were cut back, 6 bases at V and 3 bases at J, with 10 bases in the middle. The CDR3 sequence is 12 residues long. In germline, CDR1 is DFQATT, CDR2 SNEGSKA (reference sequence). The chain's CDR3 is CSARRVTDTQYF. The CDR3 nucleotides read TGCAGTGCCAGGCGGGTGACAGATACGCAGTATTTT.

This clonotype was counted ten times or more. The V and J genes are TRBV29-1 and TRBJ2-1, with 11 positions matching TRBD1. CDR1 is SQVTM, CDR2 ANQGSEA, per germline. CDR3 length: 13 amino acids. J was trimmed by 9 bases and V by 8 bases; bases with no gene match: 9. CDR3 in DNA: TGCAGCCCAACAGGACAGGGGGCGGGTGAGCAGTTCTTC. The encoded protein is CSPTGQGAGEQFF.

DNA of the CDR3: TGCAGCGTTGACGGTAGGGGAGAGGCCAAAAACATTCAGTACTTC. Its protein product is CSVDGRGEAKNIQYF. The chain employs TRBV29-1 and TRBJ2-4; D may correspond to TRBD1 or TRBD2 (5 bases each). Trimming pared 3 bases from V and 1 base from J, leaving 13 bases between. The CDR3 has 15 amino acids. In germline, CDR1 is SQVTM, CDR2 ANQGSEA.

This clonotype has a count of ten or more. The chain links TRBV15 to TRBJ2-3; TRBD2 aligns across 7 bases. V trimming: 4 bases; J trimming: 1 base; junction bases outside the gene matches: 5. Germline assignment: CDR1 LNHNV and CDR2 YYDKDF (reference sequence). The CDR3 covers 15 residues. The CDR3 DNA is TGTGCCACCAGCATTCCTAGCGGCCGCACAGATACGCAGTATTTT. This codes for CATSIPSGRTDTQYF.

The CDR3 bases are TGTGCCAGCAGTTTAACTGGTTTGGTCGGGGGGAGGAGCACAGATACGCAGTATTTT. It yields the protein CASSLTGLVGGRSTDTQYF. V and J are TRBV12-3 or TRBV12-4 and TRBJ2-3, with 7 positions matching TRBD2. V gave up 2 bases and J gave up 0 bases; unmatched junction bases: 14. The CDR3 has 19 residues.